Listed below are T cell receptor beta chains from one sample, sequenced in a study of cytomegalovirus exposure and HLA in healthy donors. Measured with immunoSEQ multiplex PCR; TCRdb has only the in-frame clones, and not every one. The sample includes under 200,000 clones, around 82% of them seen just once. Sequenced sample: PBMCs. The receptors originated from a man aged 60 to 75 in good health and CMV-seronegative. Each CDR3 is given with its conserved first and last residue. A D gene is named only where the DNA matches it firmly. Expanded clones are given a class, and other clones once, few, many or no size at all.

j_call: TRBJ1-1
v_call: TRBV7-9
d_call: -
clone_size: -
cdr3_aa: CASSFTQANTEAFF
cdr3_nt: TGTGCCAGCAGCTTTACACAGGCGAACACTGAAGCCTTCTTT

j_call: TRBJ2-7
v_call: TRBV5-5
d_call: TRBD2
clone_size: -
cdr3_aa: CASSLRSGAGSYEQYF
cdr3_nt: TGTGCCAGCAGCTTGCGCAGCGGGGCCGGCTCCTACGAGCAGTACTTC

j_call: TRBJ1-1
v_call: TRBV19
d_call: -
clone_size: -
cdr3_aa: CASSPGGGGGNEAFF
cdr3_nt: TGTGCCAGTAGTCCCGGGGGGGGAGGGGGAAATGAAGCTTTCTTT

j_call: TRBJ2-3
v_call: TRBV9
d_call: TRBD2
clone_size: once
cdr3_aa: CASSVETSGTDTQYF
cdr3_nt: TGTGCCAGCAGCGTAGAGACTAGCGGCACAGATACGCAGTATTTT

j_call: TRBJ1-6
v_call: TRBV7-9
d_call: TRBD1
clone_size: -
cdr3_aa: CASSPGQGVNSPLHF
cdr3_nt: TGTGCCAGCAGCCCCGGACAGGGTGTAAATTCACCCCTCCACTTT

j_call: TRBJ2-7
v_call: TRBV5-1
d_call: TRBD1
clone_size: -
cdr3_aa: CASSPAGQGVSYEQYF
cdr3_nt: TGCGCCAGCAGCCCGGCGGGACAGGGGGTTTCCTACGAGCAGTACTTC

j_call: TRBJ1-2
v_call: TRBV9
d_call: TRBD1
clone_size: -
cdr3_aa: CASSVGPGQESLGYTF
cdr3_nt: TGTGCCAGCAGCGTAGGGCCGGGACAGGAATCCTTGGGCTACACCTTC

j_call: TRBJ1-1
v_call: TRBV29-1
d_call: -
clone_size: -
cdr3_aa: CSVFNWGVTEAFF
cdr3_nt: TGCAGCGTTTTTAATTGGGGCGTCACTGAAGCTTTCTTT

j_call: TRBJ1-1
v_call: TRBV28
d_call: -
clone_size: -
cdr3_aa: CASSLLGGLRIDKNTEAFF
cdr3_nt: TGTGCCAGCAGTTTATTAGGGGGTTTGCGGATCGATAAGAACACTGAAGCTTTCTTT

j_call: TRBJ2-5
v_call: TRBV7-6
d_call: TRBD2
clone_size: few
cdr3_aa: CASSLLGGQETQYF
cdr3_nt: TGTGCCAGCAGCTTATTGGGGGGGCAAGAGACCCAGTACTTC

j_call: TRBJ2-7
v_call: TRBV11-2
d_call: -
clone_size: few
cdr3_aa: CASSLGRSGYVYEQYF
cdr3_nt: TGTGCCAGCAGCTTGGGCCGTTCAGGGTACGTTTACGAGCAGTACTTC

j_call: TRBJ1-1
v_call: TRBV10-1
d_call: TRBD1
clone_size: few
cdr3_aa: CASSDTDRGATEAFF
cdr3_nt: TGCGCCAGCAGTGATACGGACAGGGGAGCCACTGAAGCTTTCTTT

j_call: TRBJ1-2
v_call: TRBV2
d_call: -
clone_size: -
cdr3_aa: CASRGGGNYGYTF
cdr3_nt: TGTGCCAGCCGGGGGGGTGGTAACTATGGCTACACCTTC

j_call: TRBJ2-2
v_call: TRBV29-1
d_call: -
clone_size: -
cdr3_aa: CSVRAEGRASFAGELFF
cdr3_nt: TGCAGCGTTCGTGCAGAGGGTAGGGCGTCGTTCGCGGGGGAGCTGTTTTTT

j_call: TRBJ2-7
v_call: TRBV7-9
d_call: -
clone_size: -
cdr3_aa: CASSLGQRGNSYEQYF
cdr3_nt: TGTGCCAGCAGCTTAGGACAGAGAGGCAACTCCTACGAGCAGTACTTC

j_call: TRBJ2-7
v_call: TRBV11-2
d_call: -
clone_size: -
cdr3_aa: CASSSGTYEQYF
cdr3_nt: TGTGCCAGCAGCTCGGGGACCTACGAGCAGTACTTC

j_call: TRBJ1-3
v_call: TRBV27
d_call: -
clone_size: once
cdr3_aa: CASSPWTGGGGNTIYF
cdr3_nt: TGTGCCAGCAGTCCTTGGACCGGGGGTGGCGGAAACACCATATATTTT

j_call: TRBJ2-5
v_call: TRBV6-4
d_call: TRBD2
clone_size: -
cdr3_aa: CASRPSGWSETQYF
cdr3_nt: TGTGCCAGCAGGCCTAGCGGGTGGAGTGAGACCCAGTACTTC

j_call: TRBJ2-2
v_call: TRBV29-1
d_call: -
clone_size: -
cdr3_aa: CSAAGSTGELFF
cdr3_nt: TGCAGCGCCGCAGGGTCCACCGGGGAGCTGTTTTTT

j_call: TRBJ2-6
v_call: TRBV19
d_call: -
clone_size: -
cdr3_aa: CASSTFSGANVLTF
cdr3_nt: TGTGCCAGTAGTACTTTCTCTGGGGCCAACGTCCTGACTTTC

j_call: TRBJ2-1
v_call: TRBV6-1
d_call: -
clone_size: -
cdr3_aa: CASKGGTGYNEQFF
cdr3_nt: TGTGCCAGCAAAGGAGGGACTGGATACAATGAGCAGTTCTTC

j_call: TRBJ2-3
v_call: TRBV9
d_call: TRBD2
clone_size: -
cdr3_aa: CASSVAGTSGREGDTQYF
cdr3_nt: TGTGCCAGCAGCGTAGCTGGGACTAGCGGGAGAGAGGGCGATACGCAGTATTTT

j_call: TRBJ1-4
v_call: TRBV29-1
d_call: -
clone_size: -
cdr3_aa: CSVPVEKLFF
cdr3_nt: TGCAGCGTTCCCGTAGAAAAACTGTTTTTT

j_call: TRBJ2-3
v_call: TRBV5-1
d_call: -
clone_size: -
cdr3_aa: CASRKAIGADTQYF
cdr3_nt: TGCGCCAGCAGGAAGGCCATTGGAGCAGATACGCAGTATTTT

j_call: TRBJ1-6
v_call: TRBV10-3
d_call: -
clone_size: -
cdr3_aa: CANEPPSSYNSPLHF
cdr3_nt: TGTGCCAACGAACCCCCGAGCTCTTATAATTCACCCCTCCACTTT